A selection of T cell receptor beta chains follows, all from one sample in a study of hypomethylating agent response in myelodysplastic syndrome. Assay used: immunoSEQ multiplex PCR; TCRdb lists only in-frame clones, some missing. The sample carries about 5,400 clones, 83% recorded once. The starting material was bone marrow, obtained before or after starting hypomethylating agent treatment for myelodysplastic syndrome (not recorded which). The receptor source for this set is a human donor with myelodysplastic syndrome. CDR3s include the opening cysteine and the closing phenylalanine or tryptophan. Fields, in order: V gene, D gene, J gene, clone size, CDR3 DNA, CDR3 protein. D genes are given only for firm matches. Size is omitted from some rows. Given values are once, few, many or a class for expanded clones.

>TRBV5-6|.|TRBJ2-5|.
TGTGCCAGCAGCCACCATGTTACCCCCGGCCGATATGGGGAGACCCAGTACTTC
CASSHHVTPGRYGETQYF
>TRBV7-2|.|TRBJ2-7|.
TGTGCCAGCAGCCGGTCCTACGAGCAGTACTTC
CASSRSYEQYF
>TRBV27|TRBD1|TRBJ1-2|.
TGTGCCAGCAGCCTAACAGGGGCCTATGGCTACACCTTC
CASSLTGAYGYTF
>TRBV19|.|TRBJ2-5|.
TGTGCCAGTAGTAGACAAAACCAAGAGACCCAGTACTTC
CASSRQNQETQYF
>TRBV9|TRBD1|TRBJ1-6|.
TGTGCCAGCAGCGCAGAATCAGGGGGGGACTCCCATAATTCACCCCTCCACTTT
CASSAESGGDSHNSPLHF
>TRBV6-1|.|TRBJ2-7|.
TGTGCCATCAGGCGCCTAGTTGGTGGAGCCTACGAGCAGTACTTC
CAIRRLVGGAYEQYF
>TRBV7-9|TRBD1|TRBJ2-7|.
TGTGCCAGCAGCTTAGGGGACAGAAATGTTTACGAGCAGTACTTC
CASSLGDRNVYEQYF
>TRBV7-8|.|TRBJ2-3|.
TGTGCCAGCAGCTCGGACTATCCCCACTACACAGATACGCAGTATTTT
CASSSDYPHYTDTQYF
>TRBV19|.|TRBJ2-3|.
TGTGCCAGTAGTATTTATGGCACAGATACGCAGTATTTT
CASSIYGTDTQYF
>TRBV11-2|.|TRBJ2-7|few
TGTGCCAGCAGCTTAGCCGCCTACGAGCAGTACTTC
CASSLAAYEQYF